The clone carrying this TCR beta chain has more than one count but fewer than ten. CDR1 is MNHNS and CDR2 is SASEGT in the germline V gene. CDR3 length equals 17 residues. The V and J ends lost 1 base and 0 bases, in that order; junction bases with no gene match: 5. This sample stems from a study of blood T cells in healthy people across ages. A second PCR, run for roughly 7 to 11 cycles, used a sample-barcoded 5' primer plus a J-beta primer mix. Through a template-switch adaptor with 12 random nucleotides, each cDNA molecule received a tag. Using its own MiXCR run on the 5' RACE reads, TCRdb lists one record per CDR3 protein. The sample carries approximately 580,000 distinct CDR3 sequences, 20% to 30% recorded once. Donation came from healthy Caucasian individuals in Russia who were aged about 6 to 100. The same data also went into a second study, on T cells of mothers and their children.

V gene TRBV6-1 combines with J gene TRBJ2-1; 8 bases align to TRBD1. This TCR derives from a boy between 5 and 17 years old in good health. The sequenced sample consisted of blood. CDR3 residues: CASSEDGQGLSYNEQFF. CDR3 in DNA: TGTGCCAGCAGTGAAGATGGACAGGGACTCTCCTACAATGAGCAGTTCTTC.